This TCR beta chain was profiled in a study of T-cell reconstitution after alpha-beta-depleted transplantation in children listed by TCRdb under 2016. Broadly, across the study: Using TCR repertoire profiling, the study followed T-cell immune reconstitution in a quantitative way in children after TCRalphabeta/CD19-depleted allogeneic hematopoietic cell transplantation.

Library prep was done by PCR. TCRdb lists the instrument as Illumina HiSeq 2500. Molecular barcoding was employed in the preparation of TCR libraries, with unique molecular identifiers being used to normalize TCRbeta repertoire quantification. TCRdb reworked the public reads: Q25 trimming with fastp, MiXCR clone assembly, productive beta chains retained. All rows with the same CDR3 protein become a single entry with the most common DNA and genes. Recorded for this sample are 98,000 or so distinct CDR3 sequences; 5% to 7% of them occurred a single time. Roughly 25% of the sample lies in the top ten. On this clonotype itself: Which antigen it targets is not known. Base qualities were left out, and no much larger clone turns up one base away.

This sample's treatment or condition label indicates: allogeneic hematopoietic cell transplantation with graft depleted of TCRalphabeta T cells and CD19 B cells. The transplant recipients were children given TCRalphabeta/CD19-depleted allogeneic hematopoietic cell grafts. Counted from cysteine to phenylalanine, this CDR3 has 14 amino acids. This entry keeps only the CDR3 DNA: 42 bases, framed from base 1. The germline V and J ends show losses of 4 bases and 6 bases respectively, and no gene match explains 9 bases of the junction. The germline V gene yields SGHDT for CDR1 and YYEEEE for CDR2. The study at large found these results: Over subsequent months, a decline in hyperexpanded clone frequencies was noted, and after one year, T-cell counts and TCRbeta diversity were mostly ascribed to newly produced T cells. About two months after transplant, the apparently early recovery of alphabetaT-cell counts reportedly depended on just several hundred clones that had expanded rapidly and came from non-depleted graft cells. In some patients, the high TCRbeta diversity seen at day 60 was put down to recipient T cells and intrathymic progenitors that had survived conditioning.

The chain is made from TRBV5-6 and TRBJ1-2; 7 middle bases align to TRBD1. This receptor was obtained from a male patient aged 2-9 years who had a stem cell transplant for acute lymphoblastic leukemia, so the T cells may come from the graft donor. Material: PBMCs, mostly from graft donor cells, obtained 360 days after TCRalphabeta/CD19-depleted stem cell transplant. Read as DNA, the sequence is TGTGCCAGCAGCCCGTCGACAGGGTGGGATGGCTACACCTTC. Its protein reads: CASSPSTGWDGYTF. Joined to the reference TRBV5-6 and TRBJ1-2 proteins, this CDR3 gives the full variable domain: DAGVTQSPTHLIKTRGQQVTLRCSPKSGHDTVSWYQQALGQGPQFIFQYYEEEERQRGNFPDRFSGHQFPNYSSELNVNALLLGDSALYLCASSPSTGWDGYTFGSGTRLTVV.